This T cell receptor (beta chain) stems from a study of cytomegalovirus exposure and HLA in healthy donors. General study results and limits: Later analysis placed DRB1 highest and HLA-C lowest in TCR association rates, which differed by HLA locus.

The PCR ran on 60 Vbeta and 13 Jbeta primers. Original methodology: Roughly 80 million unique TCR beta chains, roughly 11 million of them shared, were counted by a later analysis. Data came from immunoSEQ multiplex PCR; TCRdb stores just in-frame clones and leaves some out. That table gives V, J and clone size, and the DNA gave D and trimming. The repertoire includes 150,000 to 180,000 clones, 70% to 80% of them detected once, and roughly 7.7% sits in the top ten. This CDR3 spans 14 amino acids. Germline loops: CDR1 LGHNT, CDR2 FRNRAP. Comment on this clone: Its antigen is still unknown.

This rearrangement joins TRBV12-5 to TRBJ2-7, with TRBD2 identical over 7 bases. This receptor was taken from a man under 40 in good health and CMV-seropositive. Sequences were obtained from PBMCs. The CDR3 DNA reads as TGTGCAAGCGGGGAGGGGACTGTCCCCTACGAGCAGTACTTC. Translating it yields CASGEGTVPYEQYF.